The T cell receptor beta chain described here comes from a study of T-cell memory formation after mild COVID-19. With constant-segment primers, 5'RACE yielded cDNA libraries of TCR alpha and TCR beta that carried sample barcodes and UMIs. Each CDR3 protein is one row after TCRdb ran MiXCR on the 5' RACE reads. The repertoire consists of 150,000 to 200,000 distinct CDR3 sequences, with around 10% occurring once and the leading ten covering about 3.5%. Broader study findings: In second-wave clones peaking day 37, SARS-CoV-2 specificity remained unconfirmed. CD4+ clones that contracted lay mainly in CM and EM; CD8+ ones lay in EMRA.

The CDR3 spans 16 residues. The germline V gene encodes CDR1 LGHDT and CDR2 YNNKEL (reference sequence). The V gene lost 1 base and the J gene lost 0 bases, with 9 bases spanning the gap. Remarks on this clonotype: Antigen specificity is unknown.

Input material: PBMCs or a T cell subset sorted from them (not recorded which). This sequence originates from a man aged 18 to 29 who had mild COVID-19 (a few samples of this study predate the infection). Cell type and time point are not known. V usage is TRBV3-1 and J usage is TRBJ1-4; possibly TRBD1 for D (6 bases). CDR3 amino acids: CASSQGNRATNEKLFF. The CDR3 DNA is TGTGCCAGCAGCCAAGGGAACAGGGCAACTAATGAAAAACTGTTTTTT.